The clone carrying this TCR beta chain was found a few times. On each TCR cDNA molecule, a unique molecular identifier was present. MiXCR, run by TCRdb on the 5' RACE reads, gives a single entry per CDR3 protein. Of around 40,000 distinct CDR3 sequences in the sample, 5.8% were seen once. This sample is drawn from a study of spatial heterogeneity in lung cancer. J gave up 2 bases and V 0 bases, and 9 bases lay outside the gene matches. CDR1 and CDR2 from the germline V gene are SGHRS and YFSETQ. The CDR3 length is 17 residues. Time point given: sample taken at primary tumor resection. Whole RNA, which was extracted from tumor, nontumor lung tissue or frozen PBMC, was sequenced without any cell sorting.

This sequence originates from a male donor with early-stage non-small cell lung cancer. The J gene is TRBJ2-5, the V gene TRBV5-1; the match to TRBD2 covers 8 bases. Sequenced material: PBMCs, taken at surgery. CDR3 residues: CASSLGMRSGVQETQYF. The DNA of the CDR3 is TGCGCCAGCAGCTTGGGAATGCGTAGCGGGGTACAAGAGACCCAGTACTTC. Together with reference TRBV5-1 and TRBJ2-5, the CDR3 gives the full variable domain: KAGVTQTPRYLIKTRGQQVTLSCSPISGHRSVSWYQQTPGQGLQFLFEYFSETQRNKGNFPGRFSGRQFSNSRSEMNVSTLELGDSALYLCASSLGMRSGVQETQYFGPGTRLLVL.